Given below is one T cell receptor (beta chain) in context. Its antigen is as yet unknown. The second PCR ran about 6 to 11 cycles with a sample-barcoded 5' primer and J-beta primers. TCRdb processed the 5' RACE reads anew with MiXCR; each CDR3 protein has one entry. The repertoire has about 640,000 distinct CDR3 sequences, 45% to 65% of them found once; the top ten carry 30% to 45%. The record originates from a study of blood T cells in healthy people across ages. Study-wide results and caveats: Estimated diversity that came from one million T cells was considered an underestimate. Whereas aged donors had fewer naive CD4+ cells, long-lived donors had more of them and higher diversity.

CDR3 length: 16 amino acids. In germline, CDR1 is SNHLY, CDR2 FYNNEI. Deletions cut 6 bases from V and 7 bases from J, with 19 bases between. This sequence originates from a man aged 55 to 70 in good health. The chain recombines TRBV2 with TRBJ1-6; D is uncertain. Sequencing was done on a sample of blood. CDR3 coding DNA: TGTGCCAGCAGGGGTCATTTTCCGGGGTGGAATTCACCCCTCCACTTT. This sequence encodes CASRGHFPGWNSPLHF.